Below are 13 T cell receptor beta chains sequenced from a single sample in a study of blood T cell repertoires in COVID-19. Profiling relied on immunoSEQ multiplex PCR, and the TCRdb table lists in-frame clones only, not all of them. The sample carries around 110,000 clones, over 60% recorded once. The sample was peripheral blood. The receptors originated from an older man with COVID-19, enrolled during active disease.

The chain employs TRBV7-9 and TRBJ2-1, with unresolved D. Germline V gene data show CDR1 as SEHNR and CDR2 as FQNEAQ (reference sequence). V gave up 5 bases and J gave up 4 bases, with 6 bases separating them. CDR3 length: 12 residues. In nucleotides, the CDR3 is TGTGCCAGCAGCCCAGGTTACAATGAGCAGTTCTTC. Translated: CASSPGYNEQFF.

The chain couples TRBV4-3 to TRBJ2-7; D perhaps matches TRBD2 (5 bases). The CDR3 contains 15 residues. V lost 0 bases, J lost 2 bases, and 11 bases lay in between. CDR1 and CDR2 from the germline V gene are LGHNA and YSLEER. CDR3 sequence reads: CASSQEGAGPYEQYF. CDR3 DNA: TGCGCCAGCAGCCAAGAGGGAGCAGGTCCCTACGAGCAGTACTTC.

The chain joins TRBV28 to TRBJ1-2; D is uncertain. Germline CDR1 reads MDHEN; CDR2 reads SYDVKM. The CDR3 has 11 amino acids. Trimming shortened V by 5 bases and J by 3 bases, and 4 bases separated the two germline ends. CDR3 sequence reads: CASSLHYGYTF. The CDR3 DNA reads as TGTGCCAGCAGTCTCCACTATGGCTACACCTTC.

This chain uses TRBV5-1 with TRBJ2-1, with D unclear. Per germline, CDR1 SGHRS and CDR2 YFSETQ. With 4 bases removed from V and 10 bases from J, the gap between germline ends came to 15 bases. The CDR3 is 13 amino acids. DNA for the CDR3: TGCGCCAGCAGCCAAAGTAGCACCGGGGAGCAGTTCTTC. Its translation is CASSQSSTGEQFF.

The chain uses TRBV11-3 and TRBJ1-6; D not resolved. V shed 3 bases and J shed 9 bases, with 6 bases lying between them. In germline, CDR1 is SGHNT, CDR2 YENEEA. The length of the CDR3 is 12 residues. The CDR3 DNA sequence: TGTGCCAGCAGCTTTGGTAGTTCACCCCTCCACTTT. Its protein product is CASSFGSSPLHF. Filled out from reference TRBV11-3 and TRBJ1-6, the complete variable domain reads EAGVVQSPRYKIIEKKQPVAFWCNPISGHNTLYWYLQNLGQGPELLIRYENEEAVDDSQLPKDRFSAERLKGVDSTLKIQPAELGDSAVYLCASSFGSSPLHFGNGTRLTVT.

The rearrangement joins TRBV12-1 to TRBJ1-1. TRBV12-1 is recorded as a pseudogene. The CDR3 has 13 amino acids. The CDR3 spells CASSRVGGQKAFF. CDR3 in DNA: TGTGCCAGCAGCCGTGTGGGGGGGCAGAAAGCTTTCTTT.

The gene calls are TRBV28 and TRBJ1-1; TRBD1 is a possible D gene (5 bases). Trimming removed 8 bases at V and 5 bases at J, with 18 bases between. Per the germline V gene, CDR1 is MDHEN and CDR2 is SYDVKM. The CDR3 covers 14 residues. CDR3 sequence reads: CASHLTVGKTEAFF. CDR3 in DNA: TGTGCCAGCCATTTGACAGTTGGGAAGACTGAAGCTTTCTTT.

The chain employs TRBV9 and TRBJ1-5; 8 positions agree with TRBD1. Germline CDR1 reads SGDLS; CDR2 reads YYNGEE. The length of the CDR3 is 15 residues. Unmatched junction bases numbered 4, after V lost 3 bases and J lost 2 bases. The CDR3 region is CASSATGDGNQPQHF. The CDR3 DNA reads TGTGCCAGCAGCGCGACAGGGGATGGCAATCAGCCCCAGCATTTT.

This clone appeared once. V and J are TRBV18 and TRBJ2-7; 11 bases agree with TRBD2. The CDR3 has 15 residues. Germline V gene sequence: CDR1 KGHSH, CDR2 LQKENI. With 1 base clipped from V and 5 bases from J, the junction kept 4 bases outside the gene matches. The CDR3 sequence is CASSPQTSGSNEQYF. The CDR3 DNA is TGTGCCAGCTCACCACAAACTAGCGGGAGCAACGAGCAGTACTTC.

The chain uses TRBV30 and TRBJ1-5; 11 bases are shared with TRBD1. Germline-derived CDR1 and CDR2 are GTSNPN and SVGIG (reference sequence). The CDR3 spans 15 residues. Trimming cost V 3 bases and J 6 bases; bases outside gene matches: 7. The chain's CDR3 is CAWSSGTGGGQPQHF. The CDR3 DNA sequence: TGTGCCTGGAGCTCCGGGACAGGGGGGGGTCAGCCCCAGCATTTT.

This chain links TRBV11-2 with TRBJ1-1; TRBD1 aligns across 7 bases. There are 13 residues in the CDR3. The junction had 4 bases not matched to a gene; V was cut back by 8 bases and J by 1 base. Germline CDR1 SGHAT, CDR2 FQNNGV. CDR3 bases: TGTGCCAGCGGAGGGGACAGGAACACTGAAGCTTTCTTT. It encodes CASGGDRNTEAFF.

DNA for the CDR3: TGTGCCAGCAGCCAAGATCTCGGGGGAGGAGAGACCCAGTACTTC. Encoded protein: CASSQDLGGGETQYF. The chain couples TRBV4-2 to TRBJ2-5; D may be TRBD2 (6 bases). V was trimmed by 0 bases and J by 4 bases, leaving 12 bases between them. Germline V gives CDR1 LGHNA, CDR2 YNFKEQ. The CDR3 totals 15 residues.

V is TRBV10-2 and J is TRBJ2-2; 7 bases line up with TRBD2. CDR3 length equals 16 residues. The V gene end was trimmed by 5 bases and the J gene end by 0 bases; junction bases not matched to a gene: 6. CDR1 is WSHSY and CDR2 is SAAADI in the germline V gene. The DNA of the CDR3 is TGCGCCAGCAGTAAAATCGGACTAGCGAACACCGGGGAGCTGTTTTTT. Amino acid sequence: CASSKIGLANTGELFF.